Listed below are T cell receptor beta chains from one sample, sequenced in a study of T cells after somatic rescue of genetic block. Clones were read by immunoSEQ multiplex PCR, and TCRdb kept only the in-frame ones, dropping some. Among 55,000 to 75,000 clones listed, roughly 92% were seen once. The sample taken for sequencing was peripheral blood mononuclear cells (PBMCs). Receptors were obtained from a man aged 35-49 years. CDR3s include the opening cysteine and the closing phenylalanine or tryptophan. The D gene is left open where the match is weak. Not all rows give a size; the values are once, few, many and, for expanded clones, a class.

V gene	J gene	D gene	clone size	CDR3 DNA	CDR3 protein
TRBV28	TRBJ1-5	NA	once	TGTGCCAGCAGTGATCCCAGGGTTGGCAATCAGCCCCAGCATTTT	CASSDPRVGNQPQHF
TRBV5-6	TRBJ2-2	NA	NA	TGTGCCAGCAGCTTCCCGGGGGACACCGGGGAGCTGTTTTTT	CASSFPGDTGELFF
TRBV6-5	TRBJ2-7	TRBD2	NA	TGTGCCAGCAGCTACGCCGCTAGCGGGGGCCGGAGGGAGCAGTACTTC	CASSYAASGGRREQYF
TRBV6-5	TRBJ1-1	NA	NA	TGTGCCAGCAGTGAGCGAGGGGAAGGTGAAGCTTTCTTT	CASSERGEGEAFF
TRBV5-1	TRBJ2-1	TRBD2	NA	TGCGCCAGCAGCAAGACTAGCGGGATTGTTGGTGAGCAGTTCTTC	CASSKTSGIVGEQFF
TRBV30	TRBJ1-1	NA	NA	TGTGCCTGGAGGGCCCTCAAGGGCCGGAACACTGAAGCTTTCTTT	CAWRALKGRNTEAFF
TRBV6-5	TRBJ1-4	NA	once	TGTGCCAGCAGTTTAGTCGGGGGGGTTGGTGAAAAACTGTTTTTT	CASSLVGGVGEKLFF
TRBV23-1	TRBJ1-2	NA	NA	TGCGCCAGCAGTCAATATCCAGGTGGGCCTTATGGCTACACCTTC	CASSQYPGGPYGYTF
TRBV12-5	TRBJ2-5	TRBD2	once	TGTGCTAGTGGTAACGGACTAGCGGGGGGGGTAGAGACCCAGTACTTC	CASGNGLAGGVETQYF
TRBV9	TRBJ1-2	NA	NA	TGTGCCAGCAGCGTAGGCATGGGGCGTGAAGGCTACACCTTC	CASSVGMGREGYTF
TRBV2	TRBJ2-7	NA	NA	TGTGCCACCCGCCTGGTCTCCTACGAGCAGTACTTC	CATRLVSYEQYF
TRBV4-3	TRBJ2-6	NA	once	TGCGCCAGCAGCGAGGGGGGATCCGGGGCCAACGTCCTGACTTTC	CASSEGGSGANVLTF
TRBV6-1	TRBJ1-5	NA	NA	TGTGCCAGCAGTCGATGGGGTACCAATCAGCCCCAGCATTTT	CASSRWGTNQPQHF
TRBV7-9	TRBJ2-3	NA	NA	TGTGCCAGCAGCTTAGGAAGCGGGAGCACAGATACGCAGTATTTT	CASSLGSGSTDTQYF